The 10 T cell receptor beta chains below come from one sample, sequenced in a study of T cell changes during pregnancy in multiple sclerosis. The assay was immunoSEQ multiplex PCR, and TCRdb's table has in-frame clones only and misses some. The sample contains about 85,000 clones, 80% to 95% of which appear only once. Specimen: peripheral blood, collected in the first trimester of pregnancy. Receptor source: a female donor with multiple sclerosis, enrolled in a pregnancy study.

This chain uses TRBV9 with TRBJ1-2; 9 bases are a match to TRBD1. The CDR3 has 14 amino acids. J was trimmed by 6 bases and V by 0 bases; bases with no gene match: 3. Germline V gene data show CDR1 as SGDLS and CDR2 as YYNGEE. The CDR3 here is CASSVVGTGNGYTF. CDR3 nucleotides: TGTGCCAGCAGCGTAGTCGGGACAGGGAATGGCTACACCTTC.

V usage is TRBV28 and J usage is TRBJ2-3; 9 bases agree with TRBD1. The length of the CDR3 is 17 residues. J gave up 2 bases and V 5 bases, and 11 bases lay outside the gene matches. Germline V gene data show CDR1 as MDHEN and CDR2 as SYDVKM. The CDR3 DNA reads TGTGCCAGCAGTGGAAACCGGGACAGGGCCCTCACAGATACGCAGTATTTT. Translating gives CASSGNRDRALTDTQYF.

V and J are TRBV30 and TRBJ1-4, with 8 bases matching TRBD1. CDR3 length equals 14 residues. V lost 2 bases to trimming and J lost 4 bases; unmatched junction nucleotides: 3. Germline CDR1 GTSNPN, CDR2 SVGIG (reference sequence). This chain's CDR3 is CAWSRQGINEKLFF. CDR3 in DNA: TGTGCCTGGAGTCGACAGGGGATTAATGAAAAACTGTTTTTT.

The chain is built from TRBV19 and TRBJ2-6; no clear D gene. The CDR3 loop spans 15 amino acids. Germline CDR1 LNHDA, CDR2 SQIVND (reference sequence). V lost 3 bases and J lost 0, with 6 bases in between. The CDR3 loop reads CASSMASSGANVLTF. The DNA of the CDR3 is TGTGCCAGTAGTATGGCTAGCTCTGGGGCCAACGTCCTGACTTTC.

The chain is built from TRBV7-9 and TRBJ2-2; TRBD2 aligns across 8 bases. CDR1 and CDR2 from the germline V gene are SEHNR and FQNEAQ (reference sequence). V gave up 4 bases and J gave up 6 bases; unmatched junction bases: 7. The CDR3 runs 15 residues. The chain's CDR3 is CASSSEGTRSGELFF. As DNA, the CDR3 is TGTGCCAGCAGCTCCGAAGGGACTAGGTCCGGGGAGCTGTTTTTT.

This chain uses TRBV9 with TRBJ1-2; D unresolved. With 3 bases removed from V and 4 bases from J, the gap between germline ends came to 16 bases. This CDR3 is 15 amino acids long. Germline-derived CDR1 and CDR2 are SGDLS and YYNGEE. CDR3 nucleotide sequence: TGTGCCAGCAGCGAAGCTTTTAATGAGGTCTATGGCTACACCTTC. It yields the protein CASSEAFNEVYGYTF.

CDR3 bases: TGTGCCAGCAGCCAAGATCTACTTGGCGGGAGGGGGACAGATACGCAGTATTTT. It encodes CASSQDLLGGRGTDTQYF. The chain employs TRBV4-2 and TRBJ2-3; 9 bases are a match to TRBD2. This CDR3 comprises 18 residues. V shed 0 bases, J shed 3 bases, and the junction held 10 bases outside the gene matches. CDR1 LGHNA and CDR2 YNFKEQ come from the germline V gene.

The DNA of the CDR3 is TGTGCCAGCAGCGCCACTTCGACAGGGGGAATAACAAACTATGGCTACACCTTC. It codes for CASSATSTGGITNYGYTF. This chain connects TRBV9 to TRBJ1-2; 9 bases map to TRBD1. The length of the CDR3 is 18 residues. Germline V gene lookup returns CDR1 SGDLS and CDR2 YYNGEE. The trim removed 3 bases at V and 2 bases at J, leaving 14 bases unmatched.

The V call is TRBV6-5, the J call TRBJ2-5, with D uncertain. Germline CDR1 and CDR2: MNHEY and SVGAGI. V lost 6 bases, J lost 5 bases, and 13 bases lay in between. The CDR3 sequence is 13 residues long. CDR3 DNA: TGTGCCAGCAGCATTATCGGGTCGGAGACCCAGTACTTC. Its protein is CASSIIGSETQYF.

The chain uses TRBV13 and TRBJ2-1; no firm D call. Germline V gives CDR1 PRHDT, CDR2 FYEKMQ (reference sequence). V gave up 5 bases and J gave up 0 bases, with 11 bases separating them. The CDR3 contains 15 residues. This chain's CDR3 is CASSTTPSSYNEQFF. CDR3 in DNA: TGTGCCAGCAGCACTACACCGAGCTCCTACAATGAGCAGTTCTTC.